The next 17 T cell receptor beta chains were all read from a single sample in a study of cytomegalovirus exposure and HLA in healthy donors. Sequencing was performed with immunoSEQ multiplex PCR; in TCRdb, only in-frame clones are kept and a portion is missing. The sample records roughly 150,000 clones, 70% to 85% being singletons. The sequenced material came from PBMCs. The receptor source for this set is a man aged 25-45 years in good health and CMV-seropositive.

This chain joins TRBV5-4 and TRBJ2-5; 7 nucleotides align to TRBD1. With 3 bases clipped from V and 4 bases from J, the junction kept 0 bases outside the gene matches. The germline gives CDR1 SGHNT, CDR2 YYREEE (reference sequence). This CDR3 contains 12 residues. This CDR3 reads CASSWDRETQYF. Written as DNA, the CDR3 is TGTGCCAGCAGCTGGGACAGAGAGACCCAGTACTTC.

This clone was found a few times. This chain uses TRBV29-1 with TRBJ2-7; 9 bases map to TRBD1. The V gene's germline CDR1 is SQVTM and CDR2 ANQGSEA. Trimming removed 5 bases from V and 5 bases from J; junction bases left unmatched: 7. This CDR3 contains 13 residues. The CDR3: CSVQGQGLDEQYF. The DNA of the CDR3 is TGCAGCGTTCAGGGACAGGGTCTCGACGAGCAGTACTTC.

A word on this clone: This same CDR3 is encoded by further DNA sequences in the sample. V gene TRBV7-2 combines with J gene TRBJ2-7; 8 bases are shared with TRBD2. The CDR3 runs to 16 residues. Germline V lookup: CDR1 SGHTA, CDR2 FQGNSA. Trimming removed 0 bases from V and 6 bases from J; junction bases left unmatched: 10. DNA of the CDR3: TGTGCCAGCAGCTTAGCGGCTAGCGGGCGGGCAGGCGAGCAGTACTTC. Protein sequence: CASSLAASGRAGEQYF.

The CDR3 DNA follows: TGCGCCAGCAGCTCGGACAGCCTACGGCAGTATTTT. This codes for CASSSDSLRQYF. The gene calls are TRBV5-1 and TRBJ2-3, with D possibly matching TRBD1 (6 bases). V lost 3 bases and J lost 11, with 13 bases in between. The V gene's germline CDR1 is SGHRS and CDR2 YFSETQ. The CDR3 covers 12 residues.

The chain uses TRBV7-6 and TRBJ1-2; maybe TRBD1 (5 bases). CDR1 is SGHVS and CDR2 is FNYEAQ in the germline V gene. The CDR3 is 14 residues long. Trimming took 5 bases from V and 4 from J, leaving 14 bases between them. This CDR3 reads CASSQDSQVYGYTF. CDR3 nucleotide sequence: TGTGCCAGCAGCCAAGACAGCCAAGTCTATGGCTACACCTTC.

The CDR3 reads CASPYPGGPSYEQYF. DNA of the CDR3: TGTGCCAGCCCTTACCCAGGGGGGCCCTCCTACGAGCAGTACTTC. The V gene is TRBV6-5, the J gene TRBJ2-7; D is possibly TRBD1 (7 bases). In germline, CDR1 is MNHEY, CDR2 SVGAGI. This CDR3 has 15 residues. Trimming left V 8 bases short and J 0 bases short, with 17 bases between.

Only a few counts were recorded for this clone. This chain connects TRBV18 to TRBJ2-7, with 7 bases lining up with TRBD2. Trimming removed 1 base from V and 7 bases from J; junction bases left unmatched: 13. This CDR3 is built from 16 residues. The V gene's germline CDR1 is KGHSH and CDR2 LQKENI. This CDR3 reads CASSPRASGPAREQYF. The DNA of the CDR3 is TGTGCCAGCTCACCACGGGCTAGCGGCCCCGCCCGGGAGCAGTACTTC.

This clone was counted between two and nine times. Other DNA sequences in this specimen translate into the identical CDR3. V usage is TRBV10-3 and J usage is TRBJ1-1; D may be TRBD1 (5 bases). This CDR3 has 13 residues. V was pared by 6 bases and J by 5 bases, with 13 bases between. Looked up from germline, CDR1 is ENHRY and CDR2 is SYGVKD. CDR3 residues: CAIREGRGTEAFF. The CDR3 nucleotides are TGTGCCATCAGGGAGGGGCGCGGGACTGAAGCTTTCTTT.

J is TRBJ1-1 and V is TRBV2; D not resolved. This CDR3 has 15 residues. Trimming removed 7 bases at V and 5 bases at J, with 20 bases between. Germline V CDR1 and CDR2: SNHLY, FYNNEI. The DNA for the CDR3 is TGTGCCAGCATACTAGATAACGGGATTCCGACTGAAGCTTTCTTT. Encoded protein: CASILDNGIPTEAFF.

The chain uses TRBV6-4 and TRBJ2-1; 10 bases are a match to TRBD1. With 6 bases clipped from V and 5 bases from J, the junction kept 4 bases outside the gene matches. The germline V gene encodes CDR1 MRHNA and CDR2 SNTAGT. The CDR3 has 14 amino acids. The CDR3: CASSGQGGNNEQFF. CDR3 DNA: TGTGCCAGCAGCGGACAGGGGGGAAACAATGAGCAGTTCTTC.

The chain couples TRBV5-1 to TRBJ2-7; 11 nucleotides agree with TRBD1. J was trimmed by 6 bases and V by 3 bases; bases with no gene match: 5. Germline CDR1 reads SGHRS; CDR2 reads YFSETQ. This CDR3 region has 14 residues. CDR3 nucleotides: TGCGCCAGCAGCTCGGGACAGGGGGGCGGCGAGCAGTACTTC. The encoded protein is CASSSGQGGGEQYF.

The gene calls are TRBV9 and TRBJ1-2, with D hard to call. This CDR3 contains 13 residues. Germline V gives CDR1 SGDLS, CDR2 YYNGEE. V lost 2 bases and J lost 5, with 10 bases in between. The chain's CDR3 is CASSVQVGYGYTF. Written as DNA, the CDR3 is TGTGCCAGCAGCGTGCAGGTCGGTTATGGCTACACCTTC.

This clone was seen ten or more times. The chain employs TRBV5-1 and TRBJ2-5; D might be TRBD1 (8 bases). Germline CDR1 and CDR2: SGHRS and YFSETQ. Trimming cost V 3 bases and J 0 bases, with 18 bases left between them. The CDR3 has 17 amino acids. The CDR3: CASSSQGARGYQETQYF. CDR3 DNA sequence: TGCGCCAGCAGCTCCCAGGGGGCGCGGGGGTACCAAGAGACCCAGTACTTC.

This clone was seen only once. The rearrangement links TRBV28 to TRBJ2-3, with 13 bases fitting TRBD2. The V gene's germline CDR1 is MDHEN and CDR2 SYDVKM. This CDR3 is 14 amino acids long. Losses at the gene ends were 6 bases for V and 14 bases for J; bases not matched to a gene: 11. CDR3 DNA: TGTGCCAGCAGCCGAGGGACTAGCGGGGCCTTCTCGTATTTT. Translating gives CASSRGTSGAFSYF.

This clone was observed a single time. This chain joins TRBV5-4 and TRBJ2-1; 12 nucleotides agree with TRBD2. The CDR3 runs 16 residues. CDR1 is SGHNT, CDR2 YYREEE, per germline (reference sequence). V dropped 0 bases and J dropped 4; count of bases not matched to a gene: 2. This chain's CDR3 is CASSLAGTSGYNEQFF. The CDR3 nucleotides are TGTGCCAGCAGCTTGGCCGGGACTAGCGGGTACAATGAGCAGTTCTTC.

This rearrangement joins TRBV4-2 to TRBJ2-1; D gene uncertain. Germline-derived CDR1 and CDR2 are LGHNA and YNFKEQ. The V and J ends lost 0 bases and 6 bases respectively, with 3 bases between them. The CDR3 totals 12 residues. The CDR3 DNA reads TGTGCCAGCAGCCAAGATAGCAATGAGCAGTTCTTC. Translated, it gives CASSQDSNEQFF.

This clone turned up a few times. The germline gene is not matched at one end of the junction; a read error may be the cause. The chain employs TRBV5-6 and TRBJ2-7; 8 bases align to TRBD1. There are 13 residues in the CDR3. Per germline, CDR1 SGHDT and CDR2 YYEEEE. The CDR3 nucleotides read TGTGCCAGCAGCTGGGGGGACAGGACATCGATTGTGTTC. Translating gives CASSWGDRTSIVF.